The clone carrying this T cell receptor (beta chain) was picked up a small number of times. Its target is unknown. This CDR3 region has 15 residues. Trimming took off 1 base at V and 2 bases at J, with 12 bases between the two ends. The V gene's germline CDR1 is SGHDT and CDR2 YYEEEE. TCRdb reanalysed the 5' RACE reads using MiXCR and keeps one entry per CDR3 protein. In the table there are 300,000 to 400,000 distinct CDR3 sequences, 20% to 25% of which are singletons. The data derive from a study of CD8 T cells in ankylosing spondylitis. Study-level points and caveats: Previously reported in reactive arthritis synovial fluid and blood were some of the motif variants. Reportedly, significant enrichment of disease-linked clones occurred in matched ankylosing spondylitis synovial fluid.

Source material: blood, either unsorted or a sorted T cell fraction (not recorded which). This chain uses TRBV5-6 with TRBJ2-5; D might be TRBD2 (7 bases). The TCR originated in a male donor with ankylosing spondylitis or in good health (not recorded which). The CDR3 sequence is CASSLRAGAQETQYF. The DNA of the CDR3 is TGTGCCAGCAGCTTGCGGGCGGGGGCACAAGAGACCCAGTACTTC.